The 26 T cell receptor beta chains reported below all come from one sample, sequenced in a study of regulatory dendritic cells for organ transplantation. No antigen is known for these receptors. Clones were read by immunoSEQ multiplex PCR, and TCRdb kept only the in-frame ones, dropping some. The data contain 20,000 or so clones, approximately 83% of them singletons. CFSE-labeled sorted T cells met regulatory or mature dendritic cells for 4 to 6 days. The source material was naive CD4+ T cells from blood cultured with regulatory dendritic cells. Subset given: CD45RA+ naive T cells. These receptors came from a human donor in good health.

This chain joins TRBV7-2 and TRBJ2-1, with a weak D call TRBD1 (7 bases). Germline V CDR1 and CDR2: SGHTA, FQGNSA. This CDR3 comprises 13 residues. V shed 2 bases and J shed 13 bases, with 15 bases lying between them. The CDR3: CASSLTEGAFQFF. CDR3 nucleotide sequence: TGTGCCAGCAGCTTAACGGAGGGGGCGTTTCAGTTCTTC.

CDR3 in DNA: TGTGCCACTACAAGGGGGCGTAGGAACACTGAAGCTTTCTTT. Amino acids: CATTRGRRNTEAFF. This sequence joins TRBV2 and TRBJ1-1; TRBD1 matches 7 bases. V lost 10 bases to trimming and J lost 1 base; unmatched junction nucleotides: 9. Germline CDR1 and CDR2: SNHLY and FYNNEI. The CDR3 is 14 amino acids.

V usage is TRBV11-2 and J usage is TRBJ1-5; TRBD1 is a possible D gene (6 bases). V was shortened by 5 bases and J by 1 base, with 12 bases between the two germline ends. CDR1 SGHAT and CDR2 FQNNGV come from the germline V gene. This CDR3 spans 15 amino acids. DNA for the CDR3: TGTGCCAGCAGCCCAGGGAGGGGGAGCAATCAGCCCCAGCATTTT. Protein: CASSPGRGSNQPQHF. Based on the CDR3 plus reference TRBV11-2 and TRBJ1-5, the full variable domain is EAGVAQSPRYKIIEKRQSVAFWCNPISGHATLYWYQQILGQGPKLLIQFQNNGVVDDSQLPKDRFSAERLKGVDSTLKIQPAKLEDSAVYLCASSPGRGSNQPQHFGDGTRLSIL.

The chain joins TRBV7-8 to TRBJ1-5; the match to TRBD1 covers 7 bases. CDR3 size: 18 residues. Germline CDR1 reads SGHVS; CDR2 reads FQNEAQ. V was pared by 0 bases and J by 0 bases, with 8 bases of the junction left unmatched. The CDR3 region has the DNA TGTGCCAGCAGCTTAGCGCATCGGGACAGATTTAGCAATCAGCCCCAGCATTTT. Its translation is CASSLAHRDRFSNQPQHF.

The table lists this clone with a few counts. CDR3 DNA: TGTGCCAGCAGCTTAGCCAGGCATGAAGAGACCCAGTACTTC. Its translation is CASSLARHEETQYF. J is TRBJ2-5 and V is TRBV11-2; no definite D call. Germline lookup yields CDR1 SGHAT and CDR2 FQNNGV. V was clipped by 1 base and J by 3 bases, with 9 bases between them. This CDR3 is 14 amino acids long.

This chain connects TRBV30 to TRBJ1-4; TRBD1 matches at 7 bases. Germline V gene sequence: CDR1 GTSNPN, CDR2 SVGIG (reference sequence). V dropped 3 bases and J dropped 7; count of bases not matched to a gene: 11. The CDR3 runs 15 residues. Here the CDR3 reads CAWRRHRDSGEKLFF. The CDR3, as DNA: TGTGCCTGGAGACGCCACAGGGACAGCGGTGAAAAACTGTTTTTT.

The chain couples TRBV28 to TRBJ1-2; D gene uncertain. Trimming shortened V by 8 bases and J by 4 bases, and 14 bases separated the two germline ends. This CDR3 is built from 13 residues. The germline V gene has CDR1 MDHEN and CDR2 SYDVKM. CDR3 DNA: TGTGCCAGCTTCCCCGGTGGGTCCTATGGCTACACCTTC. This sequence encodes CASFPGGSYGYTF.

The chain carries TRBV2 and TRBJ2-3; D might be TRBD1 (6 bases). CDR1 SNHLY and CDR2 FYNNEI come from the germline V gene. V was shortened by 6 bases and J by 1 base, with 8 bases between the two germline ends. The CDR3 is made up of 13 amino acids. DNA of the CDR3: TGTGCCAGCAGCCGACAGGGCACAGATACGCAGTATTTT. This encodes CASSRQGTDTQYF.

For the CDR3, the DNA is TGTGCCAGCAGCTTAGACAGGACTAGTCATCCCGGCGAGCAGTACTTC. Amino acid sequence: CASSLDRTSHPGEQYF. The chain couples TRBV7-8 to TRBJ2-7, with 7 bases lining up with TRBD2. The ends lost 1 base at V and 6 bases at J; junction bases unmatched: 12. CDR3 length: 16 residues. The germline gives CDR1 SGHVS, CDR2 FQNEAQ. Full variable domain (outside the CDR3, taken from reference TRBV7-8 and TRBJ2-7): GAGVSQSPRYKVAKRGQDVALRCDPISGHVSLFWYQQALGQGPEFLTYFQNEAQLDKSGLPSDRFFAERPEGSVSTLKIQRTQQEDSAVYLCASSLDRTSHPGEQYFGPGTRLTVT.

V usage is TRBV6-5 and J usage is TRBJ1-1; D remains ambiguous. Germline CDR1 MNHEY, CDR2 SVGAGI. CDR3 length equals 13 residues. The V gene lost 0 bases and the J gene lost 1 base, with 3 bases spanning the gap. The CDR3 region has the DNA TGTGCCAGCAGTTACTCGAAGAACACTGAAGCTTTCTTT. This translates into CASSYSKNTEAFF.

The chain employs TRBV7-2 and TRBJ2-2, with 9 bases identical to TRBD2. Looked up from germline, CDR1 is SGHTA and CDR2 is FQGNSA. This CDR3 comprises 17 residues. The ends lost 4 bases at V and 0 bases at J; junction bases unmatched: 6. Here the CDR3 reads CASSWLLAGANTGELFF. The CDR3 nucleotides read TGTGCCAGCAGCTGGCTCTTAGCGGGGGCGAACACCGGGGAGCTGTTTTTT. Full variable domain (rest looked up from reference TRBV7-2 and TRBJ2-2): GAGVSQSPSNKVTEKGKDVELRCDPISGHTALYWYRQSLGQGLEFLIYFQGNSAPDKSGLPSDRFSAERTGGSVSTLTIQRTQQEDSAVYLCASSWLLAGANTGELFFGEGSRLTVL.

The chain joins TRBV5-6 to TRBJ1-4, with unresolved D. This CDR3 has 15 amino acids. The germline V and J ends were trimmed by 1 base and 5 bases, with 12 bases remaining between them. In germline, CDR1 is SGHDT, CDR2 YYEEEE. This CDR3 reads CASSLYGDPNEKLFF. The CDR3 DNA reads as TGTGCCAGCAGCTTGTATGGAGACCCGAATGAAAAACTGTTTTTT.

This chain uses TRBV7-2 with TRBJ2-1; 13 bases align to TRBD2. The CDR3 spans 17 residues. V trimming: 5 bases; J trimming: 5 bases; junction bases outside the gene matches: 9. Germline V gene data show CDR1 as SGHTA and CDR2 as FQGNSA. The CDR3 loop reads CASSLGKLAGGNNEQFF. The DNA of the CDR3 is TGTGCCAGCAGCCTCGGAAAACTAGCGGGGGGGAACAATGAGCAGTTCTTC.

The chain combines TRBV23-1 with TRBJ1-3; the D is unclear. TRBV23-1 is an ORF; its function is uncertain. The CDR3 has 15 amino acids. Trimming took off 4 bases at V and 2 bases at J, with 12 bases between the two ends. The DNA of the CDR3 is TGCGCCAGCAGTCCCCGGGAATCAACTGGAAACACCATATATTTT. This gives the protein CASSPRESTGNTIYF.

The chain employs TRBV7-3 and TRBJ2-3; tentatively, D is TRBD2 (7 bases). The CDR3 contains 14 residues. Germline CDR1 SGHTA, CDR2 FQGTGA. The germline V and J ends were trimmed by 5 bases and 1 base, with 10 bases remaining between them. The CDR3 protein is CASSAGGRTDTQYF. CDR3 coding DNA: TGTGCCAGCAGCGCCGGGGGGCGCACAGATACGCAGTATTTT. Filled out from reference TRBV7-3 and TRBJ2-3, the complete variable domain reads GAGVSQTPSNKVTEKGKYVELRCDPISGHTALYWYRQSLGQGPEFLIYFQGTGAADDSGLPNDRFFAVRPEGSVSTLKIQRTERGDSAVYLCASSAGGRTDTQYFGPGTRLTVL.

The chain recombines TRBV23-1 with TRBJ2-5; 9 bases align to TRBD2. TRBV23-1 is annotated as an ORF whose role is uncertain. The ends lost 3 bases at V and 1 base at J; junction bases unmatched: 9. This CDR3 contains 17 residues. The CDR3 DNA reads TGCGCCAGCAGTCAGATAGCGGGGGTGGAGAGCCAAGAGACCCAGTACTTC. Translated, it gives CASSQIAGVESQETQYF.

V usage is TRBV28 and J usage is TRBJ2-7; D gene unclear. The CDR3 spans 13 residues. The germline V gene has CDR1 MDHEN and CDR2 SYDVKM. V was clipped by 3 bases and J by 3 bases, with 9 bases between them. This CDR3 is CASSFLGSYEQYF. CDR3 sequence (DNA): TGTGCCAGCAGTTTCTTGGGCAGCTACGAGCAGTACTTC.

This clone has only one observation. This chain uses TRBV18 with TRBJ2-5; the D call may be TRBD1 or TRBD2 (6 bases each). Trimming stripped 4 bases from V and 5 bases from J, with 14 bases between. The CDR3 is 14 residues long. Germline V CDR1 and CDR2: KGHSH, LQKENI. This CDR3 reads CASSQRGGPETQYF. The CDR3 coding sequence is TGTGCCAGCTCACAACGTGGGGGGCCGGAGACCCAGTACTTC.

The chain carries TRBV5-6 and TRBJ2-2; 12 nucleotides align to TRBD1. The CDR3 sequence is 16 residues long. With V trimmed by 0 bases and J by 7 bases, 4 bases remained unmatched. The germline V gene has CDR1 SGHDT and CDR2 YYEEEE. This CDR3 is CASSLGDRGLGGELFF. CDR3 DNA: TGTGCCAGCAGCTTGGGGGACAGGGGGCTTGGCGGGGAGCTGTTTTTT.

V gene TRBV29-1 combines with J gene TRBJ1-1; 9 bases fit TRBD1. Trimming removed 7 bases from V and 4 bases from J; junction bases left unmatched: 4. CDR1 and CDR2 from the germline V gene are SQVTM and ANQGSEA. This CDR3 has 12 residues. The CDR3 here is CSAGDRVTEAFF. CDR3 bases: TGCAGCGCAGGGGACAGGGTCACTGAAGCTTTCTTT.

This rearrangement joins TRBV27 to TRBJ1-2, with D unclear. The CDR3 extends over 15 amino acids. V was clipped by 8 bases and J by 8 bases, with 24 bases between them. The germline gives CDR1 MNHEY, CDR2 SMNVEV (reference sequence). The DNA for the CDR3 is TGTGCCAGCGGTGTCGGGAATCGGGGAACTTTGGGCTACACCTTC. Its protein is CASGVGNRGTLGYTF.

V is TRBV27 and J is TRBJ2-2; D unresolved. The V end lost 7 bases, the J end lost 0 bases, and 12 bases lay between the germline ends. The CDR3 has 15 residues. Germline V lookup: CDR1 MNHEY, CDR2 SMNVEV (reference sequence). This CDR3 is CASTPSPSNTGELFF. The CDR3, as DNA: TGTGCCAGCACCCCTTCCCCCTCGAACACCGGGGAGCTGTTTTTT.

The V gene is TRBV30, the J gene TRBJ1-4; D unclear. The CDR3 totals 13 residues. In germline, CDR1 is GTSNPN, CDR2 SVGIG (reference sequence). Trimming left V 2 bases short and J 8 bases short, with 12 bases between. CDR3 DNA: TGTGCCTGGAGTCTCAATGTCGGAGAAAAACTGTTTTTT. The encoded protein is CAWSLNVGEKLFF. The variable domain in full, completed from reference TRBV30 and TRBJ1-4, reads SQTIHQWPATLVQPVGSPLSLECTVEGTSNPNLYWYRQAAGRGLQLLFYSVGIGQISSEVPQNLSASRPQDRQFILSSKKLLLSDSGFYLCAWSLNVGEKLFFGSGTQLSVL.

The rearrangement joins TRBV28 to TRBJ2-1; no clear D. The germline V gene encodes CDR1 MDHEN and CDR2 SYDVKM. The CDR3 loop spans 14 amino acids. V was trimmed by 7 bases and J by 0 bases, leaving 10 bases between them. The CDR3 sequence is CASTQTLSYNEQFF. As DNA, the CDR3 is TGTGCCAGCACTCAGACCCTCTCCTACAATGAGCAGTTCTTC. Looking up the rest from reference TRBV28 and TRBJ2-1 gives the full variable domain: DVKVTQSSRYLVKRTGEKVFLECVQDMDHENMFWYRQDPGLGLRLIYFSYDVKMKEKGDIPEGYSVSREKKERFSLILESASTNQTSMYLCASTQTLSYNEQFFGPGTRLTVL.

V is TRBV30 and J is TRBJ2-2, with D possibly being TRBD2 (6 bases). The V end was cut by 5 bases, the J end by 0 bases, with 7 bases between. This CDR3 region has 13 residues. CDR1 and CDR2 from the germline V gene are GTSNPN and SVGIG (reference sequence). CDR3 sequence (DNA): TGTGCCTGGGGGACTTCGAACACCGGGGAGCTGTTTTTT. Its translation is CAWGTSNTGELFF.

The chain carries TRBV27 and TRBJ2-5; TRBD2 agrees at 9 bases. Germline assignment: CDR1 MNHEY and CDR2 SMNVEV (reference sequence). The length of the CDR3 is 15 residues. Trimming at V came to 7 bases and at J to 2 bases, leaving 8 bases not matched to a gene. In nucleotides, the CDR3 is TGTGCCAGCAAGCAGGTAGCGGGGGAACAAGAGACCCAGTACTTC. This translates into CASKQVAGEQETQYF.